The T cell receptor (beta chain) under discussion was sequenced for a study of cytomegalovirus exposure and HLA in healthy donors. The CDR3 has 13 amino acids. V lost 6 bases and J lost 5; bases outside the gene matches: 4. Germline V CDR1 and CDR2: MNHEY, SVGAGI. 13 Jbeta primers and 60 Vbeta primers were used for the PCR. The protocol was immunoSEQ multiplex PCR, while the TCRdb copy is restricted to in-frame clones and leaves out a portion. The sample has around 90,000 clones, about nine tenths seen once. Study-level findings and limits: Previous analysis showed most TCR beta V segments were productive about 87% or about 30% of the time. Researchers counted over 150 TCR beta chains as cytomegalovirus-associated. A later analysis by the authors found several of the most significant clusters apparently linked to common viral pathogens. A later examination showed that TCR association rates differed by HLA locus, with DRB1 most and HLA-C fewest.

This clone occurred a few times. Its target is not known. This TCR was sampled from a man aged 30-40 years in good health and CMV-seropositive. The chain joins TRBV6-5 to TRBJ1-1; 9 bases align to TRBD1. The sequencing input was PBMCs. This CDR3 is CASRRQGETEAFF. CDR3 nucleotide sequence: TGTGCCAGCAGGCGACAGGGGGAAACTGAAGCTTTCTTT.